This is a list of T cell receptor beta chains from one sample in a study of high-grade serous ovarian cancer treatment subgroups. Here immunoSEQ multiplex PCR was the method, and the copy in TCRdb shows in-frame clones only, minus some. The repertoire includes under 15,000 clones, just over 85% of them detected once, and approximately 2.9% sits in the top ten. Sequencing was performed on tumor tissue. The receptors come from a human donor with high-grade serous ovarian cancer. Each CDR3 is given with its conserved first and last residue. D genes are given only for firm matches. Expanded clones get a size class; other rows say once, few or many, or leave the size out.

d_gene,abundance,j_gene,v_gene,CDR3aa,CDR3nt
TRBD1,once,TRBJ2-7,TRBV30,CAWTGQGYEQYF,TGTGCCTGGACGGGACAGGGGTACGAGCAGTACTTC
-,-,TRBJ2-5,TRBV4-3,CASSQETYQETQYF,TGCGCCAGCAGCCAAGAAACGTACCAAGAGACCCAGTACTTC
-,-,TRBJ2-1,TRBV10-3,CAISESESGIYEQFF,TGTGCCATCAGTGAGTCTGAATCTGGGATTTATGAGCAGTTCTTC
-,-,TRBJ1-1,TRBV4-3,CASSLWWAGDTEAFF,TGCGCCAGCAGCCTTTGGTGGGCAGGAGACACTGAAGCTTTCTTT
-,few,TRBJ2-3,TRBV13,CASSLDGGTDTQYF,TGTGCCAGCAGCTTAGACGGCGGGACAGATACGCAGTATTTT
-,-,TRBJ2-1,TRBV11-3,CASSLAGGPSNEQFF,TGTGCCAGCAGCTTAGCGGGGGGCCCCTCCAATGAGCAGTTCTTC
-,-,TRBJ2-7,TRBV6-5,CASSMTGTLYEQYF,TGTGCCAGCAGTATGACCGGGACTCTCTACGAGCAGTACTTC
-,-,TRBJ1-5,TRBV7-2,CASSLHAGSSQPQHF,TGTGCCAGCAGCTTACACGCAGGGTCTAGTCAGCCCCAGCATTTT
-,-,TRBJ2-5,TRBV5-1,CASSLAGLGETQYF,TGCGCCAGCAGCTTGGCGGGCTTGGGAGAGACCCAGTACTTC
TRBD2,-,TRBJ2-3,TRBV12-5,CASASSGGTDTQYF,TGTGCTAGTGCCTCTAGCGGGGGGACTGATACGCAGTATTTT
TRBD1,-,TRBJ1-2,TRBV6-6,CASSWGQGYGYTF,TGTGCCAGCAGTTGGGGACAGGGCTATGGCTACACCTTC
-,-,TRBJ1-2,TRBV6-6,CASSGGTYYGYTF,TGTGCCAGCAGTGGGGGGACCTACTATGGCTACACCTTC
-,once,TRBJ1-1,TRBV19,CASSIGGRDTEAFF,TGTGCCAGTAGTATAGGAGGACGGGACACTGAAGCTTTCTTT
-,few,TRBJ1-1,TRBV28,CASSLIANTEAFF,TGTGCCAGCAGTTTAATAGCGAACACTGAAGCTTTCTTT
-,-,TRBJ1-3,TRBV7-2,CASSLSAGTGNTIYF,TGTGCCAGCAGCTTATCGGCGGGGACCGGAAACACCATATATTTT
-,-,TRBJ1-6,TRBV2,CASSEVRGSPLHF,TGTGCCAGCAGTGAGGTGAGAGGTTCACCCCTCCACTTT
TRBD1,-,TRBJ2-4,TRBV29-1,CSVSGAGDRGFAKNIQYF,TGCAGCGTTTCCGGGGCTGGGGACAGGGGCTTCGCCAAAAACATTCAGTACTTC
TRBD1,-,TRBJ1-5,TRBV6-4,CASTTAPREGARNQPQHF,TGTGCCAGCACGACTGCGCCGAGGGAGGGGGCACGTAATCAGCCCCAGCATTTT
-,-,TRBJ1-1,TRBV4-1,CASSGRGEAFF,TGCGCCAGCAGCGGCCGGGGCGAAGCTTTCTTT
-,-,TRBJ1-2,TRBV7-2,CASSLSGVTNYGYTF,TGTGCCAGCAGCTTATCAGGGGTCACTAACTATGGCTACACCTTC
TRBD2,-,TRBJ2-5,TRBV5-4,CASSRGVGGGALETQYF,TGTGCCAGCAGCCGGGGAGTAGGCGGGGGGGCCTTGGAGACCCAGTACTTC
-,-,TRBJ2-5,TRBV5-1,CASSLGQPQETQYF,TGCGCCAGCAGCTTGGGACAGCCCCAAGAGACCCAGTACTTC
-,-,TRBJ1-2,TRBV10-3,CAISESVSGSNYGYTF,TGTGCCATCAGTGAGTCAGTAAGCGGCTCTAACTATGGCTACACCTTC
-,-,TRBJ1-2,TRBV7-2,CASSEERSDTYGYTF,TGTGCCAGCAGCGAAGAAAGGTCGGATACTTATGGCTACACCTTC
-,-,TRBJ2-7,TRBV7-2,CASSLEKGPYEQYF,TGTGCCAGCAGCTTAGAGAAGGGTCCCTACGAGCAGTACTTC
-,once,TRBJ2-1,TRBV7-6,CASSLVSEQFF,TGTGCCAGCAGCTTAGTGAGTGAGCAGTTCTTC
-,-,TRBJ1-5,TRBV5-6,CASSLFEGGRNQPQHF,TGTGCCAGCAGCTTGTTCGAGGGGGGACGCAATCAGCCCCAGCATTTT
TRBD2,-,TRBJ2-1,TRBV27,CASSSPPGLAAHEQFF,TGTGCCAGCAGTTCCCCCCCGGGACTAGCGGCACATGAGCAGTTCTTC
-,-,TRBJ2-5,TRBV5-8,CASPRQGQETQYF,TGTGCCAGCCCCCGCCAGGGCCAAGAGACCCAGTACTTC
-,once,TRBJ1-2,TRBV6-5,CASSSGSSNYGYTF,TGTGCCAGCAGCTCAGGCTCGTCTAACTATGGCTACACCTTC
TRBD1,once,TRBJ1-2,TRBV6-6,CASRRDRVGYTF,TGTGCCAGCCGCCGAGACAGGGTCGGCTACACCTTC
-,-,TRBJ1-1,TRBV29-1,CSVEVAAGWNTEAFF,TGCAGCGTTGAGGTTGCGGCAGGGTGGAACACTGAAGCTTTCTTT
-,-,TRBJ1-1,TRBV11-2,CASSLGVGNTEAFF,TGTGCCAGCAGCTTAGGCGTGGGGAACACTGAAGCTTTCTTT
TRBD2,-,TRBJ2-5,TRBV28,CASRTGGQETQYF,TGTGCCAGCAGAACGGGGGGGCAAGAGACCCAGTACTTC
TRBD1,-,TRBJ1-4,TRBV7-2,CASRPTGTGGVYEKLFF,TGTGCCAGCAGACCCACCGGGACAGGGGGCGTGTACGAAAAACTGTTTTTT
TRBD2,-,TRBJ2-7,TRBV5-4,CASSFGLAGEGYF,TGTGCCAGCAGCTTTGGACTAGCGGGGGAGGGGTACTTC
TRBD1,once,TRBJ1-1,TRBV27,CASSFSDRAEAFF,TGTGCCAGCAGTTTCTCGGACAGGGCTGAAGCTTTCTTT
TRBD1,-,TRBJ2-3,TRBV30,CAWSFGQGADTQYF,TGTGCCTGGAGCTTCGGACAGGGGGCAGATACGCAGTATTTT
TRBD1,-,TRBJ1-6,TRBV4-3,CASSQDSDRDSPLHF,TGCGCCAGCAGCCAAGACTCCGACAGGGATTCACCCCTCCACTTT
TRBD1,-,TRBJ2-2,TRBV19,CASSIWDRGSGELFF,TGTGCCAGTAGTATCTGGGACAGGGGTTCCGGGGAGCTGTTTTTT
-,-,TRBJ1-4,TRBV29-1,CSGRADNEKLFF,TGCAGCGGCCGAGCGGACAACGAAAAACTGTTTTTT
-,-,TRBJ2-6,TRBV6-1,CASSEDIRGSGANVLTF,TGTGCCAGCAGTGAAGATATTCGTGGGTCCGGGGCCAACGTCCTGACTTTC
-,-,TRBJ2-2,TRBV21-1,CASRDQGCTGELFF,TGTGCCAGTCGGGATCAAGGGTGCACCGGGGAGCTGTTTTTT
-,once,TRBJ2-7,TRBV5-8,CASSLVGGRSYEQYF,TGTGCCAGCAGCTTAGTCGGGGGTAGGTCCTACGAGCAGTACTTC
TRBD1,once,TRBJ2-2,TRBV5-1,CASSGGQGWFPGELFF,TGCGCCAGCAGCGGGGGACAGGGTTGGTTTCCCGGGGAGCTGTTTTTT
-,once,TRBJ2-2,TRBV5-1,CASSLEYSGTGGPGELFF,TGCGCCAGCAGCTTGGAGTACTCCGGGACGGGCGGTCCCGGGGAGCTGTTTTTT
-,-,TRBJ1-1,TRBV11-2,CASSLAQTGNAFF,TGTGCCAGCAGCTTAGCACAAACAGGGAATGCTTTCTTT
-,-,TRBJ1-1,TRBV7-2,CASSSQATEAFF,TGTGCCAGCAGCTCACAGGCCACTGAAGCTTTCTTT